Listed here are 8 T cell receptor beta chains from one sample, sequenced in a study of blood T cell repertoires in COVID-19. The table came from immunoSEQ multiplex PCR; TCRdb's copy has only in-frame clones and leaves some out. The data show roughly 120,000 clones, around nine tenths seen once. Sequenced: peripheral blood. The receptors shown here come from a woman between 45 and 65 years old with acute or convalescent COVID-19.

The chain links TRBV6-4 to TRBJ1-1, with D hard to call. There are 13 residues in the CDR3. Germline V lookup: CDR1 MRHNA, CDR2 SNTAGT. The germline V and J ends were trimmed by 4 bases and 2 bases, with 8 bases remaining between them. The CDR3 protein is CASSARGNTEAFF. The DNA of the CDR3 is TGTGCCAGCAGTGCCCGGGGAAACACTGAAGCTTTCTTT.

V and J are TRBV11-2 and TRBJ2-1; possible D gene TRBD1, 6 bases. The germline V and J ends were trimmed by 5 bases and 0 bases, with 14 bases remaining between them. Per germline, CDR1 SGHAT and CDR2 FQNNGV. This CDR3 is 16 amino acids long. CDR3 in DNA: TGTGCCAGCAGCCATTTGGGGGCCAGCTCCTACAATGAGCAGTTCTTC. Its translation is CASSHLGASSYNEQFF.

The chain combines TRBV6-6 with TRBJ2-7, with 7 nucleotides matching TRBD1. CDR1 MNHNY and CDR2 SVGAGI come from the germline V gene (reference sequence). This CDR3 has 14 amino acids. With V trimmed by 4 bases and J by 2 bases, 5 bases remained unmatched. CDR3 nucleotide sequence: TGTGCCAGCAGTTCCAGACAGGGCCCCTACGAGCAGTACTTC. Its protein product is CASSSRQGPYEQYF.

The CDR3 protein is CASSSGVSYEQYF. The DNA of the CDR3 is TGTGCCAGCAGCTCGGGAGTATCCTACGAGCAGTACTTC. The chain couples TRBV7-9 to TRBJ2-7; a possible D gene is TRBD2 (6 bases). The CDR3 spans 13 residues. The germline V gene encodes CDR1 SEHNR and CDR2 FQNEAQ (reference sequence). The V and J ends lost 4 bases and 1 base respectively, with 8 bases between them.

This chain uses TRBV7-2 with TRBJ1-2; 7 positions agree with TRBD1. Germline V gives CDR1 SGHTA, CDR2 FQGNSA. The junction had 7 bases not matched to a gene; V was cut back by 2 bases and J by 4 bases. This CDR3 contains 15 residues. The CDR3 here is CASSLQDAGGYGYTF. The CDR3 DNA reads TGTGCCAGCAGCTTACAGGATGCAGGGGGCTATGGCTACACCTTC.

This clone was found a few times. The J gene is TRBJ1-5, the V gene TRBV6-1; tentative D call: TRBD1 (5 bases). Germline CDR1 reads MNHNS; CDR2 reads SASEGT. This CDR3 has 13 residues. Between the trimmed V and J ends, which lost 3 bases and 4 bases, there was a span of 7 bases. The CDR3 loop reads CASSDRDNQPQHF. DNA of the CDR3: TGTGCCAGCAGTGACAGGGATAATCAGCCCCAGCATTTT.

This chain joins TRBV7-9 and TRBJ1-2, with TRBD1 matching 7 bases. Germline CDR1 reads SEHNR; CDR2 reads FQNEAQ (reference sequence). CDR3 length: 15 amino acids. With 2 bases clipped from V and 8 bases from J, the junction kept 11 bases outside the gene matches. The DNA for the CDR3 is TGTGCCAGCAGCTTAAAGGGGGCCGCTGGTTACGGCTACACCTTC. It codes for CASSLKGAAGYGYTF.

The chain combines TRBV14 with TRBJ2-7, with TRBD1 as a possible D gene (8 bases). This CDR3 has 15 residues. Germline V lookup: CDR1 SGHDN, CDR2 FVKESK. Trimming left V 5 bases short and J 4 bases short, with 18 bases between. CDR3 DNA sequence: TGTGCCAGCAGCTTCCGGACAGGGAGGGGTTACGAGCAGTACTTC. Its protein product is CASSFRTGRGYEQYF.